The rows below give T cell receptor beta chains drawn from one sample of a study of T cell repertoires in cytomegalovirus infection. TCRdb fed the reads into MiXCR, producing one record per CDR3 protein. The table shows 150,000 or so distinct CDR3 sequences, with 5.5% to 7% occurring only once. The sequenced material came from PBMCs. These receptor sequences come from a human donor in good health (CMV status not recorded). Some clones in this sample may be carry-over from other donors' samples. Each CDR3 is given with its conserved first and last residue. The order of the fields is D gene, J gene, clone size, V gene, CDR3 DNA, CDR3 protein. D genes are given only for firm matches. Clone size is shown for a subset of rows, as once, few, many or a class of expanded clone.

d_gene: TRBD1; j_gene: TRBJ2-5; abundance: few; v_gene: TRBV12-3/TRBV12-4; CDR3nt: TGTGCCAGCTCAGCCGCGGGACAGGGGCCAGAGACCCAGTACTTC; CDR3aa: CASSAAGQGPETQYF
d_gene: TRBD2; j_gene: TRBJ2-7; abundance: many; v_gene: TRBV7-8; CDR3nt: TGTGCCAGCAGCTTAAGAATCGGGGGGTTCGGCGAGCAGTACTTC; CDR3aa: CASSLRIGGFGEQYF
d_gene: NA; j_gene: TRBJ1-1; abundance: many; v_gene: TRBV20-1; CDR3nt: TGCAGTGCTAGACCGAGTGGAAGCAGGGTGAACACTGAAGCTTTCTTT; CDR3aa: CSARPSGSRVNTEAFF
d_gene: NA; j_gene: TRBJ2-1; abundance: many; v_gene: TRBV10-3; CDR3nt: TGTGCCATCAGTGAGGAGATAGGGGCGGAGCAGTTCTTC; CDR3aa: CAISEEIGAEQFF
d_gene: NA; j_gene: TRBJ2-7; abundance: few; v_gene: TRBV6-2/TRBV6-3; CDR3nt: TGTGCCAGCAGCCGTTCGGACTACGAGCAGTACTTC; CDR3aa: CASSRSDYEQYF
d_gene: NA; j_gene: TRBJ1-4; abundance: NA; v_gene: TRBV7-6; CDR3nt: TGTGCCAGCAGCCCCCGTGTAGGCGTCGGACTGTTTTTT; CDR3aa: CASSPRVGVGLFF
d_gene: NA; j_gene: TRBJ2-1; abundance: many; v_gene: TRBV12-3/TRBV12-4; CDR3nt: TGTGCCAGCAGCCCCGACAGCTACTCCTACAATGAGCAGTTCTTC; CDR3aa: CASSPDSYSYNEQFF
d_gene: TRBD1; j_gene: TRBJ2-3; abundance: few; v_gene: TRBV12-3/TRBV12-4; CDR3nt: TGTGCCAGCAGTTTAGCGCTAATGGGGACAGGGAGAGATACGCAGTATTTT; CDR3aa: CASSLALMGTGRDTQYF
d_gene: NA; j_gene: TRBJ1-1; abundance: many; v_gene: TRBV19; CDR3nt: TGTGCCAGTAGTGGACGAAGGGGCACTGAAGCTTTCTTT; CDR3aa: CASSGRRGTEAFF
d_gene: NA; j_gene: TRBJ2-7; abundance: NA; v_gene: TRBV19; CDR3nt: TGTGCCAGTAGCTACAGGATGGGGGAGCAGTACTTC; CDR3aa: CASSYRMGEQYF
d_gene: NA; j_gene: TRBJ1-2; abundance: NA; v_gene: TRBV20-1; CDR3nt: TGCAGTGCTAGAGATGGGGGGGCCTATGGCTTCACCTTC; CDR3aa: CSARDGGAYGFTF
d_gene: NA; j_gene: TRBJ2-7; abundance: many; v_gene: TRBV2; CDR3nt: TGTGCCAGCGTTGGAGCTCCACGCTACGAGCAGTACTTC; CDR3aa: CASVGAPRYEQYF
d_gene: TRBD1; j_gene: TRBJ2-1; abundance: few; v_gene: TRBV20-1; CDR3nt: TGCAGTGCGCCAAATCCGACAGGGGGCAACTACAATGAGCAGTTCTTC; CDR3aa: CSAPNPTGGNYNEQFF
d_gene: NA; j_gene: TRBJ2-4; abundance: few; v_gene: TRBV4-1; CDR3nt: TGCGCCAGCAGCCCCGGTCGAGGCTGGGGGGCCAAAAACATTCAGTACTTC; CDR3aa: CASSPGRGWGAKNIQYF
d_gene: TRBD1; j_gene: TRBJ2-6; abundance: few; v_gene: TRBV4-2; CDR3nt: TGTGCCAGCAGCCAGGGCCTCCAGGGGGCCGGCTCTGGGGCCAACGTCCTGACTTTC; CDR3aa: CASSQGLQGAGSGANVLTF
d_gene: NA; j_gene: TRBJ2-3; abundance: NA; v_gene: TRBV7-3; CDR3nt: TGTGCCAGCAGCTTAAGGGGTAGGGAAGAAGATACGCAGTATTTT; CDR3aa: CASSLRGREEDTQYF
d_gene: NA; j_gene: TRBJ1-1; abundance: many; v_gene: TRBV7-6; CDR3nt: TGTGCCAGCAGCTTAAAATCTTTCCGCAGGGACGAAGGTGAAGCTTTCTTT; CDR3aa: CASSLKSFRRDEGEAFF
d_gene: TRBD2; j_gene: TRBJ2-1; abundance: few; v_gene: TRBV20-1; CDR3nt: TGCAGTGCGACAAAAGTAGCGGGCTCCTACAATGAGCAGTTCTTC; CDR3aa: CSATKVAGSYNEQFF
d_gene: NA; j_gene: TRBJ1-1; abundance: NA; v_gene: TRBV18; CDR3nt: TGTGCCAGCTCACCAGGGGGGAGTGAAGCTTTCTTT; CDR3aa: CASSPGGSEAFF
d_gene: TRBD2; j_gene: TRBJ2-1; abundance: many; v_gene: TRBV11-2; CDR3nt: TGTGCCAGCAGCTTAAGGATAGCGGGGGCGTACAATGAGCAGTTCTTC; CDR3aa: CASSLRIAGAYNEQFF
d_gene: NA; j_gene: TRBJ1-1; abundance: many; v_gene: TRBV7-2; CDR3nt: TGTGCCAGCAGCTTAGTACAGACACAGAACACTGAAGCTTTCTTT; CDR3aa: CASSLVQTQNTEAFF
d_gene: TRBD2; j_gene: TRBJ2-7; abundance: NA; v_gene: TRBV18; CDR3nt: TGTGCCAGCTCACCCCGGGGGGGCCCGTTCTACGAGCAGTACTTC; CDR3aa: CASSPRGGPFYEQYF
d_gene: TRBD1; j_gene: TRBJ2-7; abundance: few; v_gene: TRBV5-1; CDR3nt: TGCGCCAGCAGCTTAGCCCCGGGACAGGGGGTCAACGAGCAGTACTTC; CDR3aa: CASSLAPGQGVNEQYF
d_gene: NA; j_gene: TRBJ2-3; abundance: many; v_gene: TRBV7-8; CDR3nt: TGTGCCAGCAGCCCCCCCCGGGGGCGAAATACGCAGTATTTT; CDR3aa: CASSPPRGRNTQYF
d_gene: NA; j_gene: TRBJ1-5; abundance: many; v_gene: TRBV7-2; CDR3nt: TGTGCCAGCAGCTTAGCGGCGGCAGATGATCAGCCCCAGCATTTT; CDR3aa: CASSLAAADDQPQHF
d_gene: NA; j_gene: TRBJ1-3; abundance: few; v_gene: TRBV18; CDR3nt: TGTGCCAGCTCACCAGACCGAACCTCTGGAAACACCATATATTTT; CDR3aa: CASSPDRTSGNTIYF
d_gene: NA; j_gene: TRBJ2-2; abundance: few; v_gene: TRBV2; CDR3nt: TGTGCCAGCAGTGAGAACAGGGCAACCGGGGAGCTGTTTTTT; CDR3aa: CASSENRATGELFF
d_gene: NA; j_gene: TRBJ1-1; abundance: NA; v_gene: TRBV6-2/TRBV6-3; CDR3nt: TGTGCCAGCAGTAATGGAGCTTGGTGGGTGAACACTGAAGCTTTCTTT; CDR3aa: CASSNGAWWVNTEAFF
d_gene: NA; j_gene: TRBJ1-2; abundance: many; v_gene: TRBV20-1; CDR3nt: TGCAGTGCTAGAGATCTCGCAGGGATCGGCGACTACACCTTC; CDR3aa: CSARDLAGIGDYTF
d_gene: NA; j_gene: TRBJ2-3; abundance: few; v_gene: TRBV10-3; CDR3nt: TGTGCCATCAGTACCGCAGGTCCAGATACGCAGTATTTT; CDR3aa: CAISTAGPDTQYF
d_gene: TRBD2; j_gene: TRBJ2-7; abundance: many; v_gene: TRBV28; CDR3nt: TGTGCCAGCAGTTTAATCCTTTGGGGGGGGAGGTACGAGCAGTACTTC; CDR3aa: CASSLILWGGRYEQYF
d_gene: NA; j_gene: TRBJ2-5; abundance: NA; v_gene: TRBV29-1; CDR3nt: TGCAGCGTTGAAGAGAGGGTTGGGGGTGGCCAGTACTTC; CDR3aa: CSVEERVGGGQYF
d_gene: NA; j_gene: TRBJ2-7; abundance: NA; v_gene: TRBV10-3; CDR3nt: TGTGCCATCAGTGACCCACGGGGGCGTTTCGAGCAGTACTTC; CDR3aa: CAISDPRGRFEQYF
d_gene: NA; j_gene: TRBJ2-7; abundance: many; v_gene: TRBV7-2; CDR3nt: TGTGCCAGCACAGGGGGGATGCCGCCCTACGAGCAGTACTTC; CDR3aa: CASTGGMPPYEQYF
d_gene: TRBD2; j_gene: TRBJ2-7; abundance: many; v_gene: TRBV7-2; CDR3nt: TGTGCCAGCAGCTTAGGGGCGAGCGGGGGGTTGAACTACGAGCAGTACTTC; CDR3aa: CASSLGASGGLNYEQYF
d_gene: NA; j_gene: TRBJ1-1; abundance: few; v_gene: TRBV19; CDR3nt: TGTGCCAGTAGTATAGGGGCGGTCCCGGATACTGAAGCTTTCTTT; CDR3aa: CASSIGAVPDTEAFF
d_gene: TRBD1; j_gene: TRBJ1-1; abundance: NA; v_gene: TRBV7-9; CDR3nt: TGTGCCAGCAGCGTGCCGGGACAGGGCATACACACTGAAGCTTTCTTT; CDR3aa: CASSVPGQGIHTEAFF